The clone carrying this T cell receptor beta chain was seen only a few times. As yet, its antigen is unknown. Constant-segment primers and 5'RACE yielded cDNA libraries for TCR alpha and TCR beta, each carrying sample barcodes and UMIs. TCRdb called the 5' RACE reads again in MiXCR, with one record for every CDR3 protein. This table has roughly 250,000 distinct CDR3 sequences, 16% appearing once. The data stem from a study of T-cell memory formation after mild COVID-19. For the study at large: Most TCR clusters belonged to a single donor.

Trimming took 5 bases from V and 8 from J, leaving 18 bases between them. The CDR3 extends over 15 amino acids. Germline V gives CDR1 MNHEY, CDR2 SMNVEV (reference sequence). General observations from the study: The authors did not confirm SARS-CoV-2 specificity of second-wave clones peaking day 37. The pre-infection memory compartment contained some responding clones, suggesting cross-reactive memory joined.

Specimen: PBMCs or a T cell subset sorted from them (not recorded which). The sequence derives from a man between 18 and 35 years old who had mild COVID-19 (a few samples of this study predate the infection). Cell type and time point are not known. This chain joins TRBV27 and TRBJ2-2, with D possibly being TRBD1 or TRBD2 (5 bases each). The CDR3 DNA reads TGTGCCAGCAGTGGGGGACCGGCGGGCTCGGGGGAGCTGTTTTTT. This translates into CASSGGPAGSGELFF.